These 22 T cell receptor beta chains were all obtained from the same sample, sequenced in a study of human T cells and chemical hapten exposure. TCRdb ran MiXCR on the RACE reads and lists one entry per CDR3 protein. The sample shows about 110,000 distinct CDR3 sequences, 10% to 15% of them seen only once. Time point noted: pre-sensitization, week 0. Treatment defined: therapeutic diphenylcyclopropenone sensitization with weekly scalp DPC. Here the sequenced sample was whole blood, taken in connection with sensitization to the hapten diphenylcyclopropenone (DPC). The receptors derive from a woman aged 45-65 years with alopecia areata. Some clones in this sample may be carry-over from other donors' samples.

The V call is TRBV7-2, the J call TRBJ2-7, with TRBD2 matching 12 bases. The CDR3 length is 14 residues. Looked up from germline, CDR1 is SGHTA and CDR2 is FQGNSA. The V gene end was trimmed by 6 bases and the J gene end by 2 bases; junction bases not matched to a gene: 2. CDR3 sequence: CASRTSGSPYEQYF. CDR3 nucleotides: TGTGCCAGCAGGACTAGCGGGAGTCCCTACGAGCAGTACTTC.

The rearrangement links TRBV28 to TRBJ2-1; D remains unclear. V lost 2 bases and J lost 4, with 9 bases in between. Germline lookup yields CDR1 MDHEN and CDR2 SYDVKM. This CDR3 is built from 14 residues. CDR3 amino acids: CASSLANRYNEQFF. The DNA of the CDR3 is TGTGCCAGCAGTTTAGCCAATCGATACAATGAGCAGTTCTTC.

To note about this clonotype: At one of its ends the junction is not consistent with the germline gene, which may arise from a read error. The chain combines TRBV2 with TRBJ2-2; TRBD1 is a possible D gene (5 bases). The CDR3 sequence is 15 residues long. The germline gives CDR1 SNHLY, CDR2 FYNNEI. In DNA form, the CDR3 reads TGTGCCAGCAGTCCTCAGGGTTTGGACACCGGGCAGCTGTTTTTT. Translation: CASSPQGLDTGQLFF.

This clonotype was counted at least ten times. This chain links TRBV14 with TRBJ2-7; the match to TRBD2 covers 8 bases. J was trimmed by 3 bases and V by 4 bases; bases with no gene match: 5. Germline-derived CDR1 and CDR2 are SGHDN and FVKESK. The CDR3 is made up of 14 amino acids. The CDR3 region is CASSPTGGRYEQYF. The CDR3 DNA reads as TGTGCCAGCAGCCCGACGGGAGGGCGCTACGAGCAGTACTTC. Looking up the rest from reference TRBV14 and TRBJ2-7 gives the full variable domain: EAGVTQFPSHSVIEKGQTVTLRCDPISGHDNLYWYRRVMGKEIKFLLHFVKESKQDESGMPNNRFLAERTGGTYSTLKVQPAELEDSGVYFCASSPTGGRYEQYFGPGTRLTVT.

The CDR3 DNA is TGCAGTGTCGCGGGCCGGAGGCGTCGAGTTACGCAGTATTTT. It translates to CSVAGRRRRVTQYF. This sequence joins TRBV20-1 and TRBJ2-3; possible D gene TRBD2, 5 bases. V was pared by 7 bases and J by 8 bases, with 22 bases between. The CDR3 runs 14 residues. Germline assignment: CDR1 DFQATT and CDR2 SNEGSKA (reference sequence).

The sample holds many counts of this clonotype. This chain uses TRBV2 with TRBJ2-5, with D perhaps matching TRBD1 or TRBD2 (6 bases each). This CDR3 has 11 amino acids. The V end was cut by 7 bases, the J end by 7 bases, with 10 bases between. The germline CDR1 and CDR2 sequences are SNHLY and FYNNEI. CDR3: CASNGGRTQYF. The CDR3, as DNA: TGTGCCAGCAACGGGGGCCGGACCCAGTACTTC.

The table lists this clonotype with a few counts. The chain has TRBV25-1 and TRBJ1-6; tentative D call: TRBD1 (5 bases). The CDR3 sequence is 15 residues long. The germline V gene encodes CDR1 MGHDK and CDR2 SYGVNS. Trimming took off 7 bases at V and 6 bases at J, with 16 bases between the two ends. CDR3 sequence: CASNKGTVRNSPLHF. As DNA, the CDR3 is TGTGCCAGCAACAAAGGGACCGTTCGTAATTCACCCCTCCACTTT.

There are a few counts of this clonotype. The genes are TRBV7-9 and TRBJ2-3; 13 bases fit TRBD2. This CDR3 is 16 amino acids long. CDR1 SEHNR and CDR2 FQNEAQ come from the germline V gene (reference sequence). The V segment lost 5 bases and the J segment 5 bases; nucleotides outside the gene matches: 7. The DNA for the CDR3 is TGTGCCAGCAGCGAAGGACTAGCGGGAGCAATAGATACGCAGTATTTT. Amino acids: CASSEGLAGAIDTQYF.

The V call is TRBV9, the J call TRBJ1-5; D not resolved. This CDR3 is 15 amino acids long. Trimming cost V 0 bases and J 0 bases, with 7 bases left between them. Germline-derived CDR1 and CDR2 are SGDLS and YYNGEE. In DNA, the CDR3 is TGTGCCAGCAGCGTAGGTGGGTATAGCAATCAGCCCCAGCATTTT. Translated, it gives CASSVGGYSNQPQHF.

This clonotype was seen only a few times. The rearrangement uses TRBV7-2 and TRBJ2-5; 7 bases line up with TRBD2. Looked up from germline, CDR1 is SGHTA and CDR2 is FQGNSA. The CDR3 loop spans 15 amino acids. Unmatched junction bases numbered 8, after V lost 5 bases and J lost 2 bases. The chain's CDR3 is CASSQSGTTQETQYF. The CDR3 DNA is TGTGCCAGCAGCCAGAGCGGGACTACTCAAGAGACCCAGTACTTC.

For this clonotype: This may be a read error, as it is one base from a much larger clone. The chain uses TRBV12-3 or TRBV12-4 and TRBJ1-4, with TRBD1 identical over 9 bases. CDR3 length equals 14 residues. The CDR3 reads CASSPGQGREKLLF. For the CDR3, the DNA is TGTGCCAGCAGCCCTGGACAGGGGCGTGAAAAACTGCTTTTT.

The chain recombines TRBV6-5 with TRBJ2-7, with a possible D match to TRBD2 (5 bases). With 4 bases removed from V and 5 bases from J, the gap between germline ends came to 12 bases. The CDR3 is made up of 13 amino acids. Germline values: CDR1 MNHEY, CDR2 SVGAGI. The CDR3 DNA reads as TGTGCCAGCAGTTCCCCGGGAACCCACGAGCAGTACTTC. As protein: CASSSPGTHEQYF.

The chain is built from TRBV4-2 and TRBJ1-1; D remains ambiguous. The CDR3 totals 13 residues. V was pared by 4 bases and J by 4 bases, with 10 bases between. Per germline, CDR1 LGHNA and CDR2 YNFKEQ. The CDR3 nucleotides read TGTGCCAGCAGCCTCAACTCTTTCACTGAAGCTTTCTTT. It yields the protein CASSLNSFTEAFF.

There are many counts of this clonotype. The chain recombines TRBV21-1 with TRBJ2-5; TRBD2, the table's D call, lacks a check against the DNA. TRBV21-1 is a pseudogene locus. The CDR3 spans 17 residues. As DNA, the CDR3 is TGTGCCAGCAGAGCCTCCTTGGGCAGCGGACCACAAGAGACCCAGTACTTC. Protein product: CASRASLGSGPQETQYF.

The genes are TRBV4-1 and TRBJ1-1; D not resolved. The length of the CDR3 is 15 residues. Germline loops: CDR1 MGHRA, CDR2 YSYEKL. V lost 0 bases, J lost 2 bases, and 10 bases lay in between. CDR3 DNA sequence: TGCGCCAGCAGCCAAGAAGGGAGATCCAACACTGAAGCTTTCTTT. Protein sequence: CASSQEGRSNTEAFF.

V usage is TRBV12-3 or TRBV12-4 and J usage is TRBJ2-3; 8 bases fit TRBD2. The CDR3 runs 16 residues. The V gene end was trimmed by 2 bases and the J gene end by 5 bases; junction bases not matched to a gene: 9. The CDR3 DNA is TGTGCCAGCAGTTTAATGACCCGGCTAGCGGGAGATACGCAGTATTTT. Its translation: CASSLMTRLAGDTQYF.

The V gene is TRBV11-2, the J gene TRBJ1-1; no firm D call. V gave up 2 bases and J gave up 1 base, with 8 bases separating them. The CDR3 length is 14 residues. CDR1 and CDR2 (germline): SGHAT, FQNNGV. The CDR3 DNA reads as TGTGCCAGCAGCTTATCGACCCCGAACACTGAAGCTTTCTTT. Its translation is CASSLSTPNTEAFF.

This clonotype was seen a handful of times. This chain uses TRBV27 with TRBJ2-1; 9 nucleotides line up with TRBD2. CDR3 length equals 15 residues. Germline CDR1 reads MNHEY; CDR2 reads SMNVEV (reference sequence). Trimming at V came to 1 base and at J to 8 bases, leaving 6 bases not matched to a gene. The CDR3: CASSLLLAGPYEQFF. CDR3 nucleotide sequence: TGTGCCAGCAGTTTATTACTAGCGGGCCCTTATGAGCAGTTCTTC.

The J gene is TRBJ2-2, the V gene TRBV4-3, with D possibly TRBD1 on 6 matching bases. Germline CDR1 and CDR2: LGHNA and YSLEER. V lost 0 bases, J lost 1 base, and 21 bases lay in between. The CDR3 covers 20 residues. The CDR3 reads CASSQDLVLSGVRNTGELFF. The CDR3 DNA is TGCGCCAGCAGCCAAGATTTGGTTCTTTCAGGGGTGCGGAACACCGGGGAGCTGTTTTTT.

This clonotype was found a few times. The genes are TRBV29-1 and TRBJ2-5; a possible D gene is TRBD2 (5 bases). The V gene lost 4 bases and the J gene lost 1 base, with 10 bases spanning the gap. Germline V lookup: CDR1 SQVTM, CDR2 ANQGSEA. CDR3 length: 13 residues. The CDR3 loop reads CSVVRGPQETQYF. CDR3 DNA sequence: TGCAGCGTTGTACGGGGTCCCCAAGAGACCCAGTACTTC.

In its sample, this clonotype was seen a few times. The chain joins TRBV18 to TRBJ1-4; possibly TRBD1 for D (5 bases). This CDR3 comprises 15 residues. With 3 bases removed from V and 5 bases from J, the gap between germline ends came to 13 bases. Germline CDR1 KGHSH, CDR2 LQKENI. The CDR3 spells CASSPPGLMNEKLFF. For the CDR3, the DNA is TGTGCCAGCTCACCCCCGGGACTCATGAATGAAAAACTGTTTTTT. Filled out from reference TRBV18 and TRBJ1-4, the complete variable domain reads NAGVMQNPRHLVRRRGQEARLRCSPMKGHSHVYWYRQLPEEGLKFMVYLQKENIIDESGMPKERFSAEFPKEGPSILRIQQVVRGDSAAYFCASSPPGLMNEKLFFGSGTQLSVL.

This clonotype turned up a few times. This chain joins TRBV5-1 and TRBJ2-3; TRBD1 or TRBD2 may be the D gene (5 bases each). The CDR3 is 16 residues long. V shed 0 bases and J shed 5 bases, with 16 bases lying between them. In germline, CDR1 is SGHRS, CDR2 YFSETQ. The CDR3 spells CASSLGAGTGRDTQYF. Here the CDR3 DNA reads TGCGCCAGCAGCTTGGGGGCTGGGACGGGAAGAGATACGCAGTATTTT.